The next 13 T cell receptor beta chains were all read from a single sample in a study of blood T cell repertoires in COVID-19 (dated by TCRdb to 2020 to 2021). The library came from the immunoSEQ multiplex PCR assay. TCRdb took this table from immuneACCESS and kept in-frame rearrangements with V and J called. Such tables lack part of the clones; where checked against another copy, unresolved V genes explain under half of the gap, and the rest is unexplained. Here the sample has around 180,000 clones; under 90% occur a single time. About 7% of the sample rests with the top ten. Sequenced input: peripheral blood. The receptor set was obtained from a human donor in a cohort sampled during active COVID-19.

In this sample, this clone turned up a few times. The genes are TRBV19 and TRBJ1-1; 12 positions agree with TRBD1. Germline-derived CDR1 and CDR2 are LNHDA and SQIVND (reference sequence). The CDR3 consists of 14 residues. V shed 4 bases and J 4 bases; nucleotides not matched to a gene: 1. In DNA, the CDR3 is TGTGCCAGTAGTACGGGACAGGGGGCCACTGAAGCTTTCTTT. Amino acid sequence: CASSTGQGATEAFF.

The chain has TRBV6-5 and TRBJ1-1; D is undetermined. CDR3 length equals 16 residues. CDR1 is MNHEY, CDR2 SVGAGI, per germline. Trimming removed 0 bases at V and 1 base at J, with 12 bases between. CDR3 in amino acids: CASSYSRAGPNTEAFF. CDR3 coding DNA: TGTGCCAGCAGTTACTCCCGTGCGGGTCCGAACACTGAAGCTTTCTTT.

This chain uses TRBV2 with TRBJ2-7; 7 bases line up with TRBD2. V shed 3 bases, J shed 3 bases, and the junction held 5 bases outside the gene matches. Germline CDR1 SNHLY, CDR2 FYNNEI. The CDR3 extends over 14 amino acids. CDR3 protein: CASSEAGRVYEQYF. The CDR3, as DNA: TGTGCCAGCAGTGAGGCAGGGAGGGTCTACGAGCAGTACTTC.

This chain joins TRBV21-1 and TRBJ2-5; whether TRBD1, the table's D call, matches the DNA was not checked. TRBV21-1 is a pseudogene. CDR3 length: 16 residues. CDR3 amino acids: CASSIGTGVFGETQYF. The DNA for the CDR3 is TGTGCCAGCAGCATTGGGACAGGGGTGTTTGGGGAGACCCAGTACTTC.

This clone was seen a few times. V is TRBV5-6 and J is TRBJ1-1; tentative D call: TRBD1 (5 bases). The germline gives CDR1 SGHDT, CDR2 YYEEEE. The CDR3 is 14 amino acids. Trimming cost V 0 bases and J 5 bases, with 11 bases left between them. The CDR3 here is CASSLASRGTEAFF. The CDR3 region has the DNA TGTGCCAGCAGCTTGGCCTCCCGGGGGACTGAAGCTTTCTTT.

A single count supports this clone. The chain employs TRBV11-1 and TRBJ2-3, with TRBD2 matching over 10 bases. V lost 5 bases, J lost 5 bases, and 7 bases stayed unmatched. This CDR3 spans 15 amino acids. The V gene's germline CDR1 is SGHAT and CDR2 FQDESV (reference sequence). The CDR3 nucleotides read TGTGCCAGCAGCCACACTAGCGGGGAGGGAGATACGCAGTATTTT. Encoded protein: CASSHTSGEGDTQYF.

The chain uses TRBV10-2 and TRBJ2-7; 16 bases line up with TRBD2. The V segment lost 7 bases and the J segment 6 bases; nucleotides outside the gene matches: 12. The CDR3 runs 17 residues. CDR1 is WSHSY and CDR2 is SAAADI in the germline V gene. As DNA, the CDR3 is TGCGCCAGCACGATAACCGGGACTAGCGGGGGGGACCGCGAGCAGTACTTC. Translated: CASTITGTSGGDREQYF.

This sequence joins TRBV5-6 and TRBJ2-1; 8 bases map to TRBD1. The CDR3 is 15 amino acids. V lost 4 bases, J lost 2 bases, and 5 bases stayed unmatched. Germline lookup yields CDR1 SGHDT and CDR2 YYEEEE. CDR3 in amino acids: CASSPGGQAYNEQFF. Here the CDR3 DNA reads TGTGCCAGCAGCCCAGGGGGCCAGGCCTACAATGAGCAGTTCTTC.

This clone was detected a few times. The CDR3 coding sequence is TGTGCCAGTCGGAGGGACCCCGGGGTGACCGGGGAGCTGTTTTTT. Translating it yields CASRRDPGVTGELFF. The gene calls are TRBV9 and TRBJ2-2, with D possibly TRBD2 on 6 matching bases. V was shortened by 8 bases and J by 5 bases, with 19 bases between the two germline ends. The CDR3 extends over 15 amino acids. Germline assignment: CDR1 SGDLS and CDR2 YYNGEE.

This chain uses TRBV2 with TRBJ1-5; 8 nucleotides agree with TRBD1. V dropped 7 bases and J dropped 5; count of bases not matched to a gene: 7. This CDR3 has 14 residues. Germline CDR1 SNHLY, CDR2 FYNNEI. CDR3 sequence reads: CASTRGQEYQPQHF. The CDR3 nucleotides read TGTGCCAGCACCCGGGGACAGGAATATCAGCCCCAGCATTTT.

The chain couples TRBV5-6 to TRBJ1-2, with a possible D match to TRBD1 (6 bases). The V end was cut by 5 bases, the J end by 4 bases, with 9 bases between. CDR3 length: 12 amino acids. CDR1 and CDR2 from the germline V gene are SGHDT and YYEEEE. The CDR3 region is CASSPGAYGYTF. The CDR3 region has the DNA TGTGCCAGCAGTCCAGGGGCCTATGGCTACACCTTC. Supplemented by reference TRBV5-6 and TRBJ1-2, the full variable domain reads DAGVTQSPTHLIKTRGQQVTLRCSPKSGHDTVSWYQQALGQGPQFIFQYYEEEERQRGNFPDRFSGHQFPNYSSELNVNALLLGDSALYLCASSPGAYGYTFGSGTRLTVV.

This clone has more than one count but fewer than ten. The chain combines TRBV5-1 with TRBJ2-1; TRBD1 might be the D (5 bases). Germline CDR1 SGHRS, CDR2 YFSETQ. The V end lost 4 bases, the J end lost 0 bases, and 8 bases lay between the germline ends. The CDR3 length is 14 residues. The CDR3 bases are TGCGCCAGCAGCCCTGACAGCTCCTACAATGAGCAGTTCTTC. It codes for CASSPDSSYNEQFF.

The chain joins TRBV5-1 to TRBJ1-2; D is uncertain. The V end lost 4 bases, the J end lost 1 base, and 17 bases lay between the germline ends. The CDR3 runs 16 residues. Per germline, CDR1 SGHRS and CDR2 YFSETQ. DNA of the CDR3: TGCGCCAGCAGCCCACGAGGGCAGGCTCGTAACTATGGCTACACCTTC. Its translation: CASSPRGQARNYGYTF. Based on the CDR3 plus reference TRBV5-1 and TRBJ1-2, the full variable domain is KAGVTQTPRYLIKTRGQQVTLSCSPISGHRSVSWYQQTPGQGLQFLFEYFSETQRNKGNFPGRFSGRQFSNSRSEMNVSTLELGDSALYLCASSPRGQARNYGYTFGSGTRLTVV.